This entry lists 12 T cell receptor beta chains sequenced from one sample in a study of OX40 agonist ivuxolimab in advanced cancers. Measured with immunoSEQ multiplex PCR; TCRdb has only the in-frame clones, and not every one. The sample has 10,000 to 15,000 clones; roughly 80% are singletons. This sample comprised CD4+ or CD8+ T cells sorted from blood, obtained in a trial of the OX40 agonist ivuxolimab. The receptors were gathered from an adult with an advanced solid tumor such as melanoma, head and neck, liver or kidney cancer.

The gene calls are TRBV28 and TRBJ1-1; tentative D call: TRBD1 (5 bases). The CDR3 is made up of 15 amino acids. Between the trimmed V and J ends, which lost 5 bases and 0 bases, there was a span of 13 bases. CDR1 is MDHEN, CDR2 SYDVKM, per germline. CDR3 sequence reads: CASSPSGLMNTEAFF. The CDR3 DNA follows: TGTGCCAGCAGTCCATCGGGACTGATGAACACTGAAGCTTTCTTT.

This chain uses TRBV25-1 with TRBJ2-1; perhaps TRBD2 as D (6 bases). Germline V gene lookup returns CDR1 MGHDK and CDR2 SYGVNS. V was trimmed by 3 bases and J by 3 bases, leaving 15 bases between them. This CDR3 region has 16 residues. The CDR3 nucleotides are TGTGCCAGCAGTGACCCGAGTAGCGGCCTCTACAATGAGCAGTTCTTC. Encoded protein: CASSDPSSGLYNEQFF.

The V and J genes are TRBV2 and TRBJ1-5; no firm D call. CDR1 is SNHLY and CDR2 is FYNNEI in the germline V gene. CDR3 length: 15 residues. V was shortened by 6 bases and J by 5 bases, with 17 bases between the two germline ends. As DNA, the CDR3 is TGTGCCAGCAGGTGGAGGTTTTCTATAGATCAGCCCCAGCATTTT. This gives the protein CASRWRFSIDQPQHF.

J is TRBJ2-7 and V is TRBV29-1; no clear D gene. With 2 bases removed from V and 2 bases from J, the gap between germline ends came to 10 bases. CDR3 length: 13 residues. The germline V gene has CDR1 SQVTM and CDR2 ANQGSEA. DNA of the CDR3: TGCAGCGTTGAAACCTCAGCCCCCTACGAGCAGTACTTC. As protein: CSVETSAPYEQYF.

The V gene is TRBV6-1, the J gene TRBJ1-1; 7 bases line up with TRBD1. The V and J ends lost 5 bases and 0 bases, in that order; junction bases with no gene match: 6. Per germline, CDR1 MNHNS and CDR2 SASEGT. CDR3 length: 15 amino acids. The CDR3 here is CASSLDRLMNTEAFF. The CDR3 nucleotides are TGTGCCAGCAGTTTGGACAGGCTCATGAACACTGAAGCTTTCTTT.

The CDR3 sequence is CASSLTLASGSTDTQYF. CDR3 DNA: TGTGCCAGCAGCTTAACGCTGGCTAGCGGGAGCACAGATACGCAGTATTTT. The V call is TRBV7-2, the J call TRBJ2-3; 8 bases are a match to TRBD2. This CDR3 is built from 17 residues. The V gene end was trimmed by 2 bases and the J gene end by 0 bases; junction bases not matched to a gene: 7. CDR1 is SGHTA, CDR2 FQGNSA, per germline.

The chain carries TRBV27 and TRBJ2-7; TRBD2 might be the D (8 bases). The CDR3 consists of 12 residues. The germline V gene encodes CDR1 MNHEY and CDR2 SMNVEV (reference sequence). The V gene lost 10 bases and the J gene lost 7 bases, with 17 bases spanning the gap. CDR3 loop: CATREGAGEQYF. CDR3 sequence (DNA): TGTGCCACCCGGGAGGGGGCCGGGGAGCAGTACTTC.

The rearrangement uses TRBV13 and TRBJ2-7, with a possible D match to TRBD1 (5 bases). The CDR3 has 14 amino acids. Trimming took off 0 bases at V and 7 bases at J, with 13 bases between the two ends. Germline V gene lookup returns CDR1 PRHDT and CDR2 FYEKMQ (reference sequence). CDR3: CASSLGVRDGEQYF. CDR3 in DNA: TGTGCCAGCAGCTTAGGTGTCAGGGATGGGGAGCAGTACTTC.

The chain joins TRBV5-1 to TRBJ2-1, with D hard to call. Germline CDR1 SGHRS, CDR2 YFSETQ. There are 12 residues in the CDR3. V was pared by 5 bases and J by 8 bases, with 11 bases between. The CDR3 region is CASSSPSDEQFF. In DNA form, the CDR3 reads TGCGCCAGCAGTTCCCCTAGTGATGAGCAGTTCTTC.

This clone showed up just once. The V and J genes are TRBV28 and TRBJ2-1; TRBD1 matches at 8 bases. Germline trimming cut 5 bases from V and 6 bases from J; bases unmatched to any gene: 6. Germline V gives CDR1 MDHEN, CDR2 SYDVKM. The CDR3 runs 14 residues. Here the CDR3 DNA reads TGTGCCAGCAGTCTGGACAGGGTGGGCAATGAGCAGTTCTTC. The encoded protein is CASSLDRVGNEQFF.

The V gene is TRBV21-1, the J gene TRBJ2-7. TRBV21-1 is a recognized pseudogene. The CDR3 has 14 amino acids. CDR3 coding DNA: TGTGCCAGGTTCCGGGGGGACAGAACCTACGAGCAGTACTTC. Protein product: CARFRGDRTYEQYF.

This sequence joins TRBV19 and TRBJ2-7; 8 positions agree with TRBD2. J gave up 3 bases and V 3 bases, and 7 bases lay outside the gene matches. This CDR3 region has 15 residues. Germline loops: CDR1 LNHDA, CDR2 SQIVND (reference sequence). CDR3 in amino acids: CASSIGGGRNYEQYF. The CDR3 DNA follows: TGTGCCAGTAGTATCGGAGGCGGGAGGAACTACGAGCAGTACTTC.